One and the same sample provided the 15 T cell receptor beta chains below, sequenced in a study of cytomegalovirus exposure and HLA in healthy donors. Both 60 Vbeta primers and 13 Jbeta primers went into the PCR. Libraries were prepared by immunoSEQ multiplex PCR; TCRdb keeps only in-frame clonotypes and omits some of them. This repertoire shows 120,000 to 150,000 clones, approximately 72% found once; its top ten account for around 2.2%. Material: PBMCs. These receptors all come from a man aged 35 to 55 in good health and CMV-seronegative.

The rearrangement joins TRBV7-2 to TRBJ2-5; 12 nucleotides match TRBD2. V gave up 4 bases and J gave up 6 bases; unmatched junction bases: 12. Germline V gives CDR1 SGHTA, CDR2 FQGNSA. This CDR3 is built from 17 residues. The CDR3 DNA is TGTGCCAGCAGCTCTCATTCTAGCGGGAGGGCCGGAAAGACCCAGTACTTC. Its protein product is CASSSHSSGRAGKTQYF.

The table lists this clone with a count of one. The chain couples TRBV15 to TRBJ1-1; 7 nucleotides align to TRBD1. Germline V lookup: CDR1 LNHNV, CDR2 YYDKDF (reference sequence). The CDR3 contains 17 residues. J gave up 5 bases and V 1 base, and 13 bases lay outside the gene matches. The CDR3 protein is CATSRGTRQGLKTEAFF. Here the CDR3 DNA reads TGTGCCACCAGCAGAGGTACTAGACAGGGACTTAAGACTGAAGCTTTCTTT.

J is TRBJ2-7 and V is TRBV5-6; 7 bases align to TRBD2. V dropped 2 bases and J dropped 0; count of bases not matched to a gene: 8. CDR1 is SGHDT and CDR2 is YYEEEE in the germline V gene. CDR3 length: 16 residues. CDR3 loop: CASSFWSGESSYEQYF. CDR3 coding DNA: TGTGCCAGCAGCTTCTGGAGCGGGGAGAGCTCCTACGAGCAGTACTTC.

V is TRBV10-1 and J is TRBJ1-4; 11 bases line up with TRBD1. Germline lookup yields CDR1 WNHNN and CDR2 SYGVQD (reference sequence). This CDR3 comprises 16 residues. V lost 2 bases, J lost 2 bases, and 1 base stayed unmatched. The CDR3 region is CASSEGTGGTNEKLFF. The CDR3 DNA follows: TGCGCCAGCAGTGAGGGGACAGGGGGGACTAATGAAAAACTGTTTTTT.

The CDR3 region is CASSVGYNEQFF. CDR3 in DNA: TGTGCCAGCAGCGTCGGGTACAATGAGCAGTTCTTC. This chain uses TRBV7-3 with TRBJ2-1; no clear D. Germline V CDR1 and CDR2: SGHTA, FQGTGA. V was trimmed by 5 bases and J by 4 bases, leaving 6 bases between them. The CDR3 has 12 amino acids.

Concerning this clone itself: Here the CDR3 omits its conserved ending phenylalanine or tryptophan, so a read error is the likely source. V usage is TRBV6-5 and J usage is TRBJ2-7, with TRBD1 matching 8 bases. The germline V gene encodes CDR1 MNHEY and CDR2 SVGAGI. V shed 5 bases, J shed 3 bases, and the junction held 6 bases outside the gene matches. CDR3 size: 14 residues. The CDR3 DNA reads as TGTGCCAGCAGTGCTCGGACAGGGAACTACGAGCAGTACCTC. Translating gives CASSARTGNYEQYL.

This chain uses TRBV28 with TRBJ1-1; no firm D call. The CDR3 spans 12 residues. The ends were cut back, 3 bases at V and 8 bases at J, with 10 bases in the middle. Germline-derived CDR1 and CDR2 are MDHEN and SYDVKM. The CDR3 DNA is TGTGCCAGCAGTTTGGTAGGCAGGGAAGCTTTCTTT. The encoded protein is CASSLVGREAFF.

The J gene is TRBJ2-3, the V gene TRBV2, with 8 bases identical to TRBD2. This CDR3 spans 15 amino acids. Germline V gene sequence: CDR1 SNHLY, CDR2 FYNNEI. V gave up 1 base and J gave up 2 bases; unmatched junction bases: 2. The CDR3 protein is CASSEGSGVTDTQYF. CDR3 in DNA: TGTGCCAGCAGTGAAGGTAGCGGGGTCACAGATACGCAGTATTTT. The full variable domain, completed using reference TRBV2 and TRBJ2-3, is EPEVTQTPSHQVTQMGQEVILRCVPISNHLYFYWYRQILGQKVEFLVSFYNNEISEKSEIFDDQFSVERPDGSNFTLKIRSTKLEDSAMYFCASSEGSGVTDTQYFGPGTRLTVL.

This chain uses TRBV4-3 with TRBJ2-1, with D perhaps matching TRBD2 (6 bases). This CDR3 has 16 residues. Trimming cost V 4 bases and J 4 bases, with 17 bases left between them. Germline assignment: CDR1 LGHNA and CDR2 YSLEER. CDR3 nucleotides: TGCGCCAGCAGCCCTGCCCTAGCGCCCGCATACAATGAGCAGTTCTTC. Protein sequence: CASSPALAPAYNEQFF.

CDR3 loop: CASSQVPLAFYNEQFF. The DNA of the CDR3 is TGTGCCAGCAGCCAAGTCCCACTAGCGTTTTACAATGAGCAGTTCTTC. The rearrangement joins TRBV14 to TRBJ2-1; 7 positions match TRBD2. Looked up from germline, CDR1 is SGHDN and CDR2 is FVKESK. V shed 1 base, J shed 4 bases, and the junction held 7 bases outside the gene matches. The CDR3 has 16 residues.

The rearrangement joins TRBV30 to TRBJ2-7; D possibly corresponds to TRBD2 (5 bases). The CDR3 contains 15 residues. Germline CDR1 is GTSNPN and CDR2 is SVGIG (reference sequence). V lost 3 bases, J lost 1 base, and 16 bases lay in between. CDR3 region: CAWSDGLSTSYEQYF. Written as DNA, the CDR3 is TGTGCCTGGAGCGACGGACTTTCCACTTCCTACGAGCAGTACTTC.

The genes are TRBV19 and TRBJ2-5; D may be TRBD1 (6 bases). CDR1 and CDR2 (germline): LNHDA, SQIVND (reference sequence). This CDR3 region has 15 residues. Trimming shortened V by 3 bases and J by 5 bases, and 16 bases separated the two germline ends. The CDR3 coding sequence is TGTGCCAGTAGTATGGCCCTGGGGGCGAGGGAGACCCAGTACTTC. Translating gives CASSMALGARETQYF.

This clone was recorded a few times. The chain couples TRBV5-1 to TRBJ2-7; perhaps TRBD1 as D (5 bases). The V gene's germline CDR1 is SGHRS and CDR2 YFSETQ. The CDR3 contains 13 residues. Trimming took 6 bases from V and 1 from J, leaving 11 bases between them. The CDR3 nucleotides are TGCGCCAGCACCTCTCAGGGTTCCTACGAGCAGTACTTC. Its translation is CASTSQGSYEQYF.

A few counts support this clone. A read error may produce the germline difference seen at one junction end. The chain combines TRBV7-9 with TRBJ2-5; D is unclear. This CDR3 comprises 12 residues. The germline V gene has CDR1 SEHNR and CDR2 FQNEAQ (reference sequence). The DNA of the CDR3 is TGTTCCAGCAGCTTAGTAACGGGGACCCAGTACTTC. Protein: CSSSLVTGTQYF. Complete variable domain (other parts from reference TRBV7-9 and TRBJ2-5): DTGVSQNPRHKITKRGQNVTFRCDPISEHNRLYWYRQTLGQGPEFLTYFQNEAQLEKSRLLSDRFSAERPKGSFSTLEIQRTEQGDSAMYLCSSSLVTGTQYFGPGTRLLVL.

This clone was recorded a few times. V usage is TRBV5-4 and J usage is TRBJ2-2, with 9 bases lining up with TRBD1. The ends lost 4 bases at V and 2 bases at J; junction bases unmatched: 3. Germline V lookup: CDR1 SGHNT, CDR2 YYREEE (reference sequence). This CDR3 is 15 amino acids long. CDR3 in amino acids: CASSPGQGNTGELFF. DNA for the CDR3: TGTGCCAGCAGCCCGGGACAGGGAAACACCGGGGAGCTGTTTTTT.